The entry that follows covers one T cell receptor (beta chain) sequence. Authors' methods: Estimation of nucleated cell counts was performed using reference gene primer amplification. The assay was immunoSEQ multiplex PCR, and TCRdb's table has in-frame clones only and misses some. The V and J calls and clone size were taken over from that table, and D and trimming were inferred from the DNA. The profile shows over 45,000 clones, about 91% of them singletons. The CDR3 is 14 amino acids. In germline, CDR1 is SGHRS, CDR2 YFSETQ. V lost 3 bases, J lost 6 bases, and 2 bases stayed unmatched. This sample was taken from a study of blood T cell repertoires in COVID-19. Looking at the study overall: Some COVID-19 samples were acute and others convalescent; all came from the United States, Italy and Spain. PBMCs, B-cell-depleted T cells, or T cells were the source of the cDNA or gDNA that made up the material.

V and J are TRBV5-1 and TRBJ1-4; 10 positions agree with TRBD1. The TCR originated in a woman aged 55-69 years with active COVID-19. The specimen was peripheral blood. The CDR3 DNA reads as TGCGCCAGCAGCTCGGACAGGGGGGATGAAAAACTGTTTTTT. Its protein is CASSSDRGDEKLFF. Drawing the rest from reference TRBV5-1 and TRBJ1-4, the complete variable domain is KAGVTQTPRYLIKTRGQQVTLSCSPISGHRSVSWYQQTPGQGLQFLFEYFSETQRNKGNFPGRFSGRQFSNSRSEMNVSTLELGDSALYLCASSSDRGDEKLFFGSGTQLSVL.